This TCR beta chain was obtained from a study of shared clonotypes between healthy human individuals. General study findings and limits: Among donors, clonotype sharing was expected to be affected by sequencing depth.

Of note for this clone: The antigen is not known.

The repertoire was sequenced with immunoSEQ multiplex PCR; TCRdb's copy has only in-frame clones and lacks some. The sample shows approximately 1.1 million clones, around 82% of them seen only once. Germline V lookup: CDR1 SGHRS, CDR2 YFSETQ. CDR3 length equals 16 residues. The junction had 4 bases not matched to a gene; V was cut back by 0 bases and J by 0 bases. Caucasian adults living in Nashville, Tennessee, provided all samples. The TCR originated in a man between 18 and 35 years old in good health. Some clones in this sample may be carry-over from other donors' samples. The sample comprised memory CD4+ T cells from PBMCs. Specified subset: CD45RA-negative fraction. This chain uses TRBV5-1 with TRBJ1-1; 8 bases map to TRBD1. The CDR3 spells CASSLAGGWMNTEAFF. CDR3 in DNA: TGCGCCAGCAGCTTGGCAGGGGGCTGGATGAACACTGAAGCTTTCTTT. Based on the CDR3 plus reference TRBV5-1 and TRBJ1-1, the full variable domain is KAGVTQTPRYLIKTRGQQVTLSCSPISGHRSVSWYQQTPGQGLQFLFEYFSETQRNKGNFPGRFSGRQFSNSRSEMNVSTLELGDSALYLCASSLAGGWMNTEAFFGQGTRLTVV.